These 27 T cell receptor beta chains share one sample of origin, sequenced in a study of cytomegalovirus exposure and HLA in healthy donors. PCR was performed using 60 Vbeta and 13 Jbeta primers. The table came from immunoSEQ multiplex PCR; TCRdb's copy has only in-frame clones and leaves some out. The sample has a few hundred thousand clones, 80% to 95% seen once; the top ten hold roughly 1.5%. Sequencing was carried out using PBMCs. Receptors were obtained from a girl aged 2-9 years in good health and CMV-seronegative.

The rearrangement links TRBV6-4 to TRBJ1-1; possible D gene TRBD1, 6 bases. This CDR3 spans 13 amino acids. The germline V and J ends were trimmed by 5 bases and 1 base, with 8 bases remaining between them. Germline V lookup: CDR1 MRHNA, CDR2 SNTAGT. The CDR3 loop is CASSRGGNTEAFF. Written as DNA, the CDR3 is TGTGCCAGCAGTAGGGGGGGGAACACTGAAGCTTTCTTT.

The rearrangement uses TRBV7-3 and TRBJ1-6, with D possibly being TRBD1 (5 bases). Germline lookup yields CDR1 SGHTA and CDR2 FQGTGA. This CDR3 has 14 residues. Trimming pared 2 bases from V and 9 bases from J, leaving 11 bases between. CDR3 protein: CASSLGPGGSPLHF. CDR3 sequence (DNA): TGTGCCAGCAGCTTAGGTCCGGGGGGTTCACCCCTCCACTTT.

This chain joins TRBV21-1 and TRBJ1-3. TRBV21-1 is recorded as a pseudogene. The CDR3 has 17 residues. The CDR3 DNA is TGTGCCAGCAGCAAATGGGACGGAGGGGTTGCTGGAAACACCATATATTTT. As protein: CASSKWDGGVAGNTIYF.

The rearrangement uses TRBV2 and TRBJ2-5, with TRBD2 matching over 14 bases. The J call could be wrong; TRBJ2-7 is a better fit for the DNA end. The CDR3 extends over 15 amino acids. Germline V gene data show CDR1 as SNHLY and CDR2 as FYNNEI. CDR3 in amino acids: CASRGGTSGRVEQYF. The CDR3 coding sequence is TGTGCCAGCAGGGGCGGGACTAGCGGGAGAGTCGAGCAGTACTTC.

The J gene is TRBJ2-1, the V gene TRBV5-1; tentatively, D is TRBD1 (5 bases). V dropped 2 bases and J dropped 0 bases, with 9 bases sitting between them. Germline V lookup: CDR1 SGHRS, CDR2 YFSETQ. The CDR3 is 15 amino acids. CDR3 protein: CASSLQDASYNEQFF. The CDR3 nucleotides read TGCGCCAGCAGCTTACAGGACGCCTCCTACAATGAGCAGTTCTTC.

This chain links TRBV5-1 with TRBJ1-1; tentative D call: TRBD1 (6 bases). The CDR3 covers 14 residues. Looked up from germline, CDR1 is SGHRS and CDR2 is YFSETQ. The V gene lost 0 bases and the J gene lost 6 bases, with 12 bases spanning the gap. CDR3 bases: TGCGCCAGCAGCTTGGACAGGGTTATCGCTGAAGCTTTCTTT. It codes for CASSLDRVIAEAFF. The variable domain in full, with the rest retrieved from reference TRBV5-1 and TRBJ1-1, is KAGVTQTPRYLIKTRGQQVTLSCSPISGHRSVSWYQQTPGQGLQFLFEYFSETQRNKGNFPGRFSGRQFSNSRSEMNVSTLELGDSALYLCASSLDRVIAEAFFGQGTRLTVV.

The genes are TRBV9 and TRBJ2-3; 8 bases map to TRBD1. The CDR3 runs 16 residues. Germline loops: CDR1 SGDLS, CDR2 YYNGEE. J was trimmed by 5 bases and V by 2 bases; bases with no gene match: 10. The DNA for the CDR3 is TGTGCCAGCAGCGTCAGCTGGACAGGGTCGGGAGATACGCAGTATTTT. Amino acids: CASSVSWTGSGDTQYF.

CDR3 in DNA: TGCGCCAGCAGCCAGAGGGGGGCGGGGACTAGCGGGGAAGAGACCCAGTACTTC. The encoded protein is CASSQRGAGTSGEETQYF. V gene TRBV4-1 combines with J gene TRBJ2-5, with TRBD2 matching over 13 bases. The CDR3 runs 18 residues. Trimming removed 3 bases from V and 3 bases from J; junction bases left unmatched: 10. CDR1 is MGHRA, CDR2 YSYEKL, per germline.

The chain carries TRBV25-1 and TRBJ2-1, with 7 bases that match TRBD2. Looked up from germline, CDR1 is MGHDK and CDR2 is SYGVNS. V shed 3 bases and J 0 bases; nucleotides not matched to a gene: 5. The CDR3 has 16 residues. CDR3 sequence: CASSDLSGTSYNEQFF. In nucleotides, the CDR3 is TGTGCCAGCAGTGACCTCAGCGGGACCTCCTACAATGAGCAGTTCTTC.

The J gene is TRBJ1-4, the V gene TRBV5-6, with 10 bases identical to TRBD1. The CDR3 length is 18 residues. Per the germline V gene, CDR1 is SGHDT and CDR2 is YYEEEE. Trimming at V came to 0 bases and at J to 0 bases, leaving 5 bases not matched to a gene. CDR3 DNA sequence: TGTGCCAGCAGCTTGGTTCGGACAGGGGGTGCAACTAATGAAAAACTGTTTTTT. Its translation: CASSLVRTGGATNEKLFF.

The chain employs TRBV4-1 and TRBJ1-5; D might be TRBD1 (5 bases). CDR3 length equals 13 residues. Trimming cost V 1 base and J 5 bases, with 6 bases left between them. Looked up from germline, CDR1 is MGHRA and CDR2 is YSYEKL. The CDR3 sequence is CASSQGGYQPQHF. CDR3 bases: TGCGCCAGCAGCCAAGGGGGCTATCAGCCCCAGCATTTT.

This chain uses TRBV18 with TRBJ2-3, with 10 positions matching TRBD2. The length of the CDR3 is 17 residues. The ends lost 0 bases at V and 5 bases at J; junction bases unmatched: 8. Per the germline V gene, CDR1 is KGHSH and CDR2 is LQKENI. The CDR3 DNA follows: TGTGCCAGCTCACCACCGGGACTAGCGCCCCCCGGAGATACGCAGTATTTT. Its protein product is CASSPPGLAPPGDTQYF.

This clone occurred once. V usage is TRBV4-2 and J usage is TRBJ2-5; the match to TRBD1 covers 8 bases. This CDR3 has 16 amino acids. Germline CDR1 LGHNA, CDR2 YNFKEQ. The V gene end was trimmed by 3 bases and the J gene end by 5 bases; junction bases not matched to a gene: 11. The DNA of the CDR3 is TGTGCCAGCAGCCAGGAACTAGCAGGGGGCGGGGAGACCCAGTACTTC. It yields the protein CASSQELAGGGETQYF.

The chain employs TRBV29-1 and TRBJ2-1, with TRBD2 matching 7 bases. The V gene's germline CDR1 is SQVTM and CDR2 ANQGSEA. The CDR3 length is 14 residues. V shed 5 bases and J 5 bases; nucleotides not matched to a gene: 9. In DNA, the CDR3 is TGCAGCGTTTATCCGGGACTAAATGACAATGAGCAGTTCTTC. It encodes CSVYPGLNDNEQFF.

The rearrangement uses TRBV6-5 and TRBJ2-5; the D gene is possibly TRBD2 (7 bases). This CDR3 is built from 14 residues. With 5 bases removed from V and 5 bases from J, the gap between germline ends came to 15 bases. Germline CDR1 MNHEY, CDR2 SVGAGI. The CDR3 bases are TGTGCCAGCAGTCCCTGGGGGGGCTTCGAGACCCAGTACTTC. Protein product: CASSPWGGFETQYF.

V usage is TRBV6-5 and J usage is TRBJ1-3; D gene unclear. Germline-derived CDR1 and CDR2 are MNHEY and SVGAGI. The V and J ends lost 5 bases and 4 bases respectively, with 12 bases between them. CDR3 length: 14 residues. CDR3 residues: CASSLAAWGNTIYF. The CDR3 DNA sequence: TGTGCCAGCAGTCTCGCTGCGTGGGGAAACACCATATATTTT.

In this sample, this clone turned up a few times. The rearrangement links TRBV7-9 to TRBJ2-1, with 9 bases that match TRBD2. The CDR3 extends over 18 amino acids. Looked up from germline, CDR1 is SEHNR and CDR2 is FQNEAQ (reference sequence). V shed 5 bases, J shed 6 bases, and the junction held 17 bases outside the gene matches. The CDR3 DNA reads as TGTGCCAGCAGCCCCCCGGGGCTAGCGGGATGGGCAAGCAATGAGCAGTTCTTC. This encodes CASSPPGLAGWASNEQFF.

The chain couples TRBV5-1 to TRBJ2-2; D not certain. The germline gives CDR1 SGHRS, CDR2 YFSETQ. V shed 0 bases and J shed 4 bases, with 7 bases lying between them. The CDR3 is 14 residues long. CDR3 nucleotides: TGCGCCAGCAGCTTGGGAACGGTCACCGGGGAGCTGTTTTTT. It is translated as CASSLGTVTGELFF.

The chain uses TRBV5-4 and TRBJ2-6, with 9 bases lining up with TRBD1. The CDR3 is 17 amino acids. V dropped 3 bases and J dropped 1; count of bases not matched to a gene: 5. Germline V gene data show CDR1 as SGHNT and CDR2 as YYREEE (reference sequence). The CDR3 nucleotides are TGTGCCAGCAGCTCGGGACAGGGTCGGTCTGGGGCCAACGTCCTGACTTTC. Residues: CASSSGQGRSGANVLTF.

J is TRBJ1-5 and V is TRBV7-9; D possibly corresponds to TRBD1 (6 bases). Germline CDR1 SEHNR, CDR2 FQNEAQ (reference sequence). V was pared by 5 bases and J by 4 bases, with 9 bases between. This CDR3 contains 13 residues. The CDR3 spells CASSRTVNQPQHF. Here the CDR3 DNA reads TGTGCCAGCAGCCGGACAGTAAATCAGCCCCAGCATTTT.

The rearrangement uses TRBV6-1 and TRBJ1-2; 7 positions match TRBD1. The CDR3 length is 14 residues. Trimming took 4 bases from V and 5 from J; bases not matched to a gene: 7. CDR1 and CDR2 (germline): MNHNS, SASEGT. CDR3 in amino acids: CASSVGQIHYGYTF. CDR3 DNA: TGTGCCAGCAGTGTGGGACAGATTCATTATGGCTACACCTTC.

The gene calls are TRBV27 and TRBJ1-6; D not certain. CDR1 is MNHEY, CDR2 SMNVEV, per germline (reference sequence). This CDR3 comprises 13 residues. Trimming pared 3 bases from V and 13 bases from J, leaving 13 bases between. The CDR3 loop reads CASSFVWPGPLHF. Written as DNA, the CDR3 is TGTGCCAGCAGTTTTGTCTGGCCGGGGCCCCTCCACTTT.

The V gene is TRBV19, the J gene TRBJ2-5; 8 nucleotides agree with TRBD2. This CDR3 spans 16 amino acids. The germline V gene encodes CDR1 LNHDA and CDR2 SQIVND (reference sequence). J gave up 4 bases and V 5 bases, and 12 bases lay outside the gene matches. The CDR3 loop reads CASSPQWGLVRETQYF. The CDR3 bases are TGTGCCAGTAGTCCCCAGTGGGGACTAGTAAGAGAGACCCAGTACTTC.

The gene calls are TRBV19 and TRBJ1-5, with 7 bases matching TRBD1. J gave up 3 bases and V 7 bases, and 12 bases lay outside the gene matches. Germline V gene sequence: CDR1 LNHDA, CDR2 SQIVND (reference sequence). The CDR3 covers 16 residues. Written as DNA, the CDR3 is TGTGCCAGTAATTCTGGGACAGTCCTCACCAATCAGCCCCAGCATTTT. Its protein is CASNSGTVLTNQPQHF.

CDR3 loop: CASSYSRTGAGELFF. The DNA for the CDR3 is TGTGCCAGCAGTTACTCGAGGACAGGGGCCGGGGAGCTGTTTTTT. This chain uses TRBV6-6 with TRBJ2-2; 9 nucleotides agree with TRBD1. The J segment lost 6 bases and the V segment lost 0 bases, leaving 2 bases of the junction unmatched. CDR1 is MNHNY and CDR2 is SVGAGI in the germline V gene (reference sequence). The length of the CDR3 is 15 residues.

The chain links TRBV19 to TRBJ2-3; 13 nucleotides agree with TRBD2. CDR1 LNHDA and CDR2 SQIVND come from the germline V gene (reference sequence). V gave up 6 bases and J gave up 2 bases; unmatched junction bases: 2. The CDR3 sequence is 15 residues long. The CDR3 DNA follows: TGTGCCAGTAGAGGACTAGCGGGGGCCACAGATACGCAGTATTTT. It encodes CASRGLAGATDTQYF.

CDR3 DNA: TGCAGCGGCATAGACAGGGAGACCTACAATGAGCAGTTCTTC. Translated: CSGIDRETYNEQFF. J is TRBJ2-1 and V is TRBV29-1; 7 bases map to TRBD1. V gave up 7 bases and J gave up 2 bases; unmatched junction bases: 8. Germline V lookup: CDR1 SQVTM, CDR2 ANQGSEA. The CDR3 loop spans 14 amino acids.